This is a list of T cell receptor beta chains from one sample in a study of blood T cell repertoires in COVID-19. TCRdb keeps only in-frame clones here, not all; method: immunoSEQ multiplex PCR. Among some 250,000 clones, approximately 83% were seen once, and the ten largest hold 3% to 3.5%. The source material was peripheral blood. These TCRs come from a woman between 25 and 40 years old who had recovered from COVID-19. The conserved cysteine and the conserved F or W are not part of the CDR3 here. D genes are given only for firm matches. Expanded clones get a size class; other rows say once, few or many, or leave the size out.

TRBV5-1 TRBD1 14 - ASRRGTGDSNQPQH
TRBV6-1 TRBD2 18 - ASSERPGNSGGLYTDTQY
TRBV5-1 - 13 - ASSPPLGENYEQY
TRBV19 - 12 once ASSMGVGGYGYT
TRBV5-5 - 11 - ASSLTAASPQH
TRBV4-1 TRBD1 14 few ASSQGLGQRDTEAF
TRBV10-1 - 14 - ASSESIGSLYGEQF
TRBV3-1/TRBV3-2 TRBD1 10 once ASSHGTAEQY
TRBV2 - 12 - ASSDPRLNTEAF
TRBV7-9 TRBD2 14 - ASSPPLRGGADTQY
TRBV5-4 - 15 few ASSRGGEGLPNSPLH
TRBV5-4 TRBD2 17 once ASSTPPQRGPPITDTQY
TRBV27 TRBD1 13 - ASSLRDSQRREQY
TRBV6-5 - 11 - ASKRSAYNEQF
TRBV6-6 - 12 - ASSSRAGPYEQY
TRBV9 TRBD2 13 - ASSVDAGDYNEQF
TRBV7-9 - 10 once ASSLATGEQF
TRBV2 - 13 once ASSDWGGGNNEQF
TRBV12-3/TRBV12-4 - 11 - ASSPVYPETQY
TRBV7-2 - 12 - ASSLARLNTEAF
TRBV24-1 - 14 - ATSDINPLYNSPLH
TRBV5-4 - 11 - ASSPGHKETQY